This TCR beta chain was sequenced for a study of blood T cell repertoires in COVID-19. The wider study: Both acute and convalescent COVID-19 samples were obtained from the United States, Italy and Spain. Sample material is recorded as cDNA or gDNA derived from T cells, B-cell-depleted T cells, or PBMCs.

Germline CDR1 SGHDN, CDR2 FVKESK. The CDR3 has 14 residues. The V end was cut by 1 base, the J end by 4 bases, with 8 bases between. The authors' processing: Amplification from reference gene primers served as the basis for estimated nucleated cell counts. Repertoires were generated with immunoSEQ multiplex PCR, while TCRdb's copy carries only in-frame clones and drops some. That table furnishes V, J and clone size, whereas the DNA furnished D and trimming. Here the sample spans about 73,000 clones, approximately 89% being singletons. Sequencing input: peripheral blood. This receptor was identified in a man aged 80 or over with acute or convalescent COVID-19. This chain connects TRBV14 to TRBJ1-3; no definite D call. CDR3 sequence: CASSQGAYGNTIYF. In nucleotides, the CDR3 is TGTGCCAGCAGCCAAGGAGCTTACGGAAACACCATATATTTT.